This T cell receptor beta chain was identified during a study of shared clonotypes between healthy human individuals. As for the study in general: CD4 naive cells filled three plates per donor, CD4 memory three, CD8 naive two and CD8 memory one.

Points from the study as a whole: Non-shared clonotypes displayed generation probabilities falling below those of clonotypes present in all four donors. Rarefaction revealed incomplete sorted-subset sequencing despite large depth.

V was shortened by 4 bases and J by 2 bases, with 16 bases between the two germline ends. The CDR3 is made up of 15 amino acids. Germline V gene data show CDR1 as SGHRS and CDR2 as YFSETQ. Using immunoSEQ multiplex PCR, the repertoire was profiled, and TCRdb retains in-frame clones only, with some absent. Of under 2,000,000 clones in the sample, approximately 95% were seen once. About this clone itself: Antigen unknown.

Selected positively for CCR7 and CD45RO-negative, naive CD8 cells excluded terminally differentiated effector memory CD45RA+ cells. Each sample came from a Caucasian adult donor living in Nashville, Tennessee. The chain recombines TRBV5-1 with TRBJ2-7; D may be TRBD1 (5 bases). The sequenced material came from naive CD8+ T cells sorted from blood. This sequence was found in a young man in good health. As DNA, the CDR3 is TGCGCCAGCAGCCCATGGCCCTGGACAACCTACGAGCAGTACTTC. Translated: CASSPWPWTTYEQYF. Variable domain in full (rest from reference TRBV5-1 and TRBJ2-7): KAGVTQTPRYLIKTRGQQVTLSCSPISGHRSVSWYQQTPGQGLQFLFEYFSETQRNKGNFPGRFSGRQFSNSRSEMNVSTLELGDSALYLCASSPWPWTTYEQYFGPGTRLTVT.